Reported below is one TCR beta chain. Antigen specificity is unknown. The data belong to a study of cytomegalovirus exposure and HLA in healthy donors. General study points: Cytomegalovirus-associated TCR beta chains were listed, numbering some 150.

TCRdb's table, derived via immunoSEQ multiplex PCR, lists solely in-frame clones and lacks some. This table has about 180,000 clones, about nine tenths appearing once. The CDR3 loop spans 14 amino acids. Germline CDR1 LGHNA, CDR2 YNFKEQ. V lost 0 bases and J lost 4, with 10 bases in between. This chain connects TRBV4-2 to TRBJ2-7; maybe TRBD1 (5 bases). The sequence was obtained from a young man in good health and CMV-seropositive. The sample taken for sequencing was PBMCs. In nucleotides, the CDR3 is TGTGCCAGCAGCCAAGATTCAGGGCCGTACGAGCAGTACTTC. Translated, it gives CASSQDSGPYEQYF.